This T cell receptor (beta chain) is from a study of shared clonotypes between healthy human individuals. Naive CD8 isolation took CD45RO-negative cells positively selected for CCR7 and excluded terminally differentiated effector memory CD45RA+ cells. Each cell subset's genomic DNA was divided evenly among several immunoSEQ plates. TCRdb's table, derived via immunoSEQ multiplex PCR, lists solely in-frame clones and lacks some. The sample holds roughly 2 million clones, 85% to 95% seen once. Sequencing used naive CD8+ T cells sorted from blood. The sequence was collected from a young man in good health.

This chain's CDR3 is CASSQVLSGIGRYEQYF. The CDR3 nucleotides are TGCGCCAGCAGCCAAGTCCTTAGCGGGATCGGCCGCTACGAGCAGTACTTC. The genes are TRBV4-1 and TRBJ2-7, with 8 bases that match TRBD2. Germline V gives CDR1 MGHRA, CDR2 YSYEKL. J gave up 3 bases and V 1 base, and 11 bases lay outside the gene matches. The length of the CDR3 is 17 residues.